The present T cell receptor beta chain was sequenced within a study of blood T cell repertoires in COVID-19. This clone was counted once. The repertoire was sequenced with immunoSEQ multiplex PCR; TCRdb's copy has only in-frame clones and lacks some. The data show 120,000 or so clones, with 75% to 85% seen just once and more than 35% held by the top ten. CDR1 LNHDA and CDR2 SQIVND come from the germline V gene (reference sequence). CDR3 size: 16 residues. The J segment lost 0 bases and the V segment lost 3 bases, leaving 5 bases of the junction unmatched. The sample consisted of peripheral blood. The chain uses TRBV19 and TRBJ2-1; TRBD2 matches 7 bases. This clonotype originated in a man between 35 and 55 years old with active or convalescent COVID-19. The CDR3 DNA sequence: TGTGCCAGTAGTATCGGAGCGGGGATCTCCTACAATGAGCAGTTCTTC. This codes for CASSIGAGISYNEQFF. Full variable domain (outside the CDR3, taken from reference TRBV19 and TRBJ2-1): DGGITQSPKYLFRKEGQNVTLSCEQNLNHDAMYWYRQDPGQGLRLIYYSQIVNDFQKGDIAEGYSVSREKKESFPLTVTSAQKNPTAFYLCASSIGAGISYNEQFFGPGTRLTVL.